What follows are 14 T cell receptor beta chains derived from one specimen sequenced in a study of T cells in Graves' hyperthyroidism and ophthalmopathy. Researchers took RNA transcripts and amplified the TCR beta CDR3 regions from them. The primer set for the first-round RT-PCR of the TCR CDR3 was HTBI. TCRdb passed the multiplex PCR reads through MiXCR, listing each CDR3 protein once. Of 800,000 or so distinct CDR3 sequences in the sample, 35% to 45% are singletons; the top ten hold 8% to 9%. Input material: blood. Receptors originate from a man between 18 and 35 years old with Graves' hyperthyroidism.

The chain joins TRBV11-2 to TRBJ2-5; no clear D. Deletions cut 0 bases from V and 8 bases from J, with 13 bases between. CDR1 and CDR2 from the germline V gene are SGHAT and FQNNGV. CDR3 length: 14 residues. The CDR3 loop reads CASSLDSQSGTQYF. The CDR3 nucleotides are TGTGCCAGCAGCTTAGATTCCCAAAGTGGAACCCAGTACTTC.

This rearrangement joins TRBV19 to TRBJ1-3; D might be TRBD1 (5 bases). The CDR3 extends over 15 amino acids. V was pared by 5 bases and J by 2 bases, with 13 bases between. Germline V gene lookup returns CDR1 LNHDA and CDR2 SQIVND (reference sequence). The CDR3, as DNA: TGTGCCAGTAGTTCGACAGAGGCCCCTGGAAACACCATATATTTT. Protein sequence: CASSSTEAPGNTIYF.

This clonotype was seen a handful of times. The V gene is TRBV7-9, the J gene TRBJ1-5; D might be TRBD1 (5 bases). From germline, CDR1 is SEHNR and CDR2 FQNEAQ (reference sequence). There are 13 residues in the CDR3. Deletions cut 3 bases from V and 6 bases from J, with 9 bases between. CDR3: CASSLTESQPQHF. The DNA of the CDR3 is TGTGCCAGCAGCTTGACAGAGAGTCAGCCCCAGCATTTT.

The V and J genes are TRBV5-1 and TRBJ2-2, with D unresolved. V gave up 4 bases and J gave up 5 bases, with 9 bases separating them. The CDR3 totals 13 residues. Per germline, CDR1 SGHRS and CDR2 YFSETQ. The DNA for the CDR3 is TGCGCCAGCAGCGCTAGACGGACCGGGGAGCTGTTTTTT. Its translation is CASSARRTGELFF.

The chain uses TRBV7-2 and TRBJ2-2, with unresolved D. The CDR3 is made up of 16 amino acids. V lost 2 bases and J lost 4, with 14 bases in between. Germline V gives CDR1 SGHTA, CDR2 FQGNSA. The CDR3 is CASSLLEYSGTGELFF. The CDR3 coding sequence is TGTGCCAGCAGCTTACTGGAGTATTCAGGCACCGGGGAGCTGTTTTTT.

In this sample, this clonotype turned up many times. This sequence joins TRBV29-1 and TRBJ2-7, with D perhaps TRBD2 (5 bases). From germline, CDR1 is SQVTM and CDR2 ANQGSEA. This CDR3 comprises 13 residues. Trimming left V 0 bases short and J 3 bases short, with 9 bases between. As DNA, the CDR3 is TGCAGCGTTGAAGAGGGAGCCCACTACGAGCAGTACTTC. This sequence encodes CSVEEGAHYEQYF.

This clonotype showed up many times. The chain couples TRBV6-5 to TRBJ1-6; weak D call: TRBD1 (5 bases). Germline CDR1 is MNHEY and CDR2 is SVGAGI. Trimming cost V 2 bases and J 8 bases, with 10 bases left between them. This CDR3 region has 14 residues. CDR3 nucleotide sequence: TGTGCCAGCAGTTACGGGCAGGGAGATTCACCCCTCCACTTT. This gives the protein CASSYGQGDSPLHF.

This chain uses TRBV15 with TRBJ1-2; D call uncertain. Germline lookup yields CDR1 LNHNV and CDR2 YYDKDF (reference sequence). V lost 4 bases, J lost 4 bases, and 19 bases lay in between. The CDR3 has 16 amino acids. DNA of the CDR3: TGTGCCACCAGCACCAAGAGGGCAGGATCGGTCTATGGCTACACCTTC. Amino acid sequence: CATSTKRAGSVYGYTF.

This clonotype has a handful of counts. The chain has TRBV4-1 and TRBJ2-7; 7 bases line up with TRBD1. Germline lookup yields CDR1 MGHRA and CDR2 YSYEKL. Unmatched junction bases numbered 12, after V lost 3 bases and J lost 7 bases. The CDR3 sequence is 15 residues long. This CDR3 reads CASSHRADRVGEQYF. CDR3 nucleotides: TGCGCCAGCAGCCACCGGGCCGACAGGGTGGGGGAGCAGTACTTC.

V is TRBV6-6 and J is TRBJ2-5; 7 positions match TRBD1. Germline V gene data show CDR1 as MNHNY and CDR2 as SVGAGI (reference sequence). V was clipped by 6 bases and J by 4 bases; unmatched bases: 14. The CDR3 consists of 16 residues. DNA for the CDR3: TGTGCCAGCAGACCACCCGACAGGGTCTACCCAGAGACCCAGTACTTC. Protein product: CASRPPDRVYPETQYF.

The chain uses TRBV20-1 and TRBJ2-7; TRBD2 aligns across 14 bases. The CDR3 consists of 17 residues. J lost 4 bases, V lost 5 bases, and 13 bases had no gene match. Per germline, CDR1 DFQATT and CDR2 SNEGSKA (reference sequence). The CDR3 DNA reads as TGCAGTGCTGAGGCCAGCACGGGACTAGCGGGAGATTACGAGCAGTACTTC. The encoded protein is CSAEASTGLAGDYEQYF.

The chain recombines TRBV29-1 with TRBJ2-7; D is possibly TRBD2 (5 bases). Trimming cost V 2 bases and J 2 bases, with 13 bases left between them. The germline V gene encodes CDR1 SQVTM and CDR2 ANQGSEA. This CDR3 spans 14 amino acids. The CDR3 sequence: CSVEKGGEAYEQYF. The CDR3 coding sequence is TGCAGCGTTGAAAAAGGAGGAGAGGCCTACGAGCAGTACTTC.

This clonotype has at least ten counts. This chain joins TRBV20-1 and TRBJ2-2, with D perhaps TRBD1 (5 bases). This CDR3 region has 13 residues. Germline V lookup: CDR1 DFQATT, CDR2 SNEGSKA (reference sequence). The V and J ends lost 2 bases and 1 base respectively, with 5 bases between them. The CDR3 bases are TGCAGTGCTAGACAGGGGAACACCGGGGAGCTGTTTTTT. Translating gives CSARQGNTGELFF.

The rearrangement links TRBV29-1 to TRBJ1-1; no definite D call. The CDR3 is 13 amino acids. Germline-derived CDR1 and CDR2 are SQVTM and ANQGSEA. Trimming removed 5 bases at V and 5 bases at J, with 15 bases between. CDR3 nucleotides: TGCAGCGTTAGACCGGGAGATGGGACTGAAGCTTTCTTT. Its translation is CSVRPGDGTEAFF.